This is a list of T cell receptor beta chains from one sample in a study of human versus mouse CDR3 diversity and MHC coevolution. Method: immunoSEQ multiplex PCR; TCRdb's copy keeps in-frame clones and lacks some. The data hold about 81,000 clones, with roughly 93% observed a single time. The source material was naive CD4+ T cells from blood. These receptors originate from a person between 30 and 69 years old in good health. CDR3s include the opening cysteine and the closing phenylalanine or tryptophan.

j_call	v_call	cdr3_aa
TRBJ2-6	TRBV4-3	CASSHLGGANVLTF
TRBJ2-7	TRBV18	CASSREGISYEQYF
TRBJ1-1	TRBV7-7	CASSLARVRGHGIEAFF
TRBJ2-3	TRBV6-1	CASNQQGTDTQYF
TRBJ2-3	TRBV7-9	CASSFLGGGRGQDTQYF
TRBJ2-2	TRBV9	CASSAARGTGPTGELFF
TRBJ1-4	TRBV10-3	CAARQAINEKLFF
TRBJ2-5	TRBV6-5	CASSSSGETQYF
TRBJ1-2	TRBV30	CAWSVGGAGDYGYTF
TRBJ2-1	TRBV7-2	CASSTGLAGGDNEQFF
TRBJ2-2	TRBV7-2	CASSRQFKTGELFF
TRBJ2-7	TRBV9	CASSVGTRGNYEQYF
TRBJ1-1	TRBV9	CASTLGDRNTEAFF
TRBJ1-5	TRBV7-2	CASSSRSGSNQPQHF
TRBJ2-7	TRBV7-2	CASSSQPLTSGDFYEQYF
TRBJ2-7	TRBV6-5	CASSATGGSYEQYF
TRBJ2-2	TRBV21-1	CASSTRDSSNTGELFF
TRBJ2-2	TRBV7-3	CASSLPSSTGELFF
TRBJ2-5	TRBV10-3	CAISESRRGDKETQYF
TRBJ1-2	TRBV6-5	CASSWDSYGYTF
TRBJ2-6	TRBV19	CASSSGPGANVLTF
TRBJ2-1	TRBV27	CASSFLTSGGARNEQFF
TRBJ2-2	TRBV28	CASSLLQGANTGELFF
TRBJ1-5	TRBV2	CASSEWGQETQPQHF
TRBJ2-5	TRBV9	CASKRDYQETQYF
TRBJ1-2	TRBV5-8	CASSLSSTGRGGGYGYTF
TRBJ2-1	TRBV19	CASSRAGTSVYNEQFF
TRBJ1-1	TRBV6-5	CASSESGGYTEAFF
TRBJ2-1	TRBV6-1	CASSGGTSGSHEQFF
TRBJ1-4	TRBV2	CASSLDRGGWEKLFF
TRBJ2-7	TRBV28	CASSLGTAYEQYF
TRBJ1-6	TRBV13	CASSLAPVNSPLHF
TRBJ2-5	TRBV7-7	CASSVTPTRGGNQETQYF
TRBJ1-1	TRBV9	CASSVRGQGGTEAFF
TRBJ1-1	TRBV7-2	CASSEQLLNTEAFF
TRBJ2-7	TRBV6-5	CASFGQGRYEQYF
TRBJ1-3	TRBV7-2	CASSRDRGDTGNTIYF
TRBJ2-2	TRBV27	CASSAGNGYGGELFF
TRBJ2-7	TRBV7-9	CASSSTGTSPSYEQYF
TRBJ1-2	TRBV5-1	CASRWGETGGTSPTTF
TRBJ2-1	TRBV5-1	CASSSLASGTYNEQFF
TRBJ2-3	TRBV5-1	CASSWDRGTQYF
TRBJ2-1	TRBV2	CASTPDYYNEQFF
TRBJ2-1	TRBV28	CASRAPGQGLNEQFF
TRBJ1-5	TRBV7-2	CASSPGGGVVPQHF
TRBJ1-5	TRBV10-3	CAISAGQGVSDSNQPQHF
TRBJ1-1	TRBV7-3	CASSLEGGPMGAFF
TRBJ1-1	TRBV5-1	CASSPGGSAGAEAFF
TRBJ1-1	TRBV7-2	CASSWDRETEAFF
TRBJ2-5	TRBV12-5	CASGLGDRTQETQYF
TRBJ2-7	TRBV5-5	CASSRSYEQYF
TRBJ1-2	TRBV7-6	CASSGTTGFGGYTF
TRBJ1-2	TRBV28	CASSQTGGRGYTF
TRBJ1-2	TRBV21-1	CASPPGGQVYGYTF